One and the same sample provided the 14 T cell receptor beta chains below, sequenced in a study of T cells in narcolepsy. Sequenced by immunoSEQ multiplex PCR; TCRdb stores in-frame clones only, minus some. Here the sample spans about 32,000 clones, about nine tenths being singletons. Sequenced material: CD45RA- memory CD4+ T cells from PBMCs. The receptor set was obtained from a human donor with narcolepsy.

The chain carries TRBV7-9 and TRBJ2-1; 9 bases are shared with TRBD1. With V trimmed by 5 bases and J by 8 bases, 16 bases remained unmatched. The CDR3 length is 17 residues. The germline V gene encodes CDR1 SEHNR and CDR2 FQNEAQ (reference sequence). The CDR3 protein is CASSPGGRGQGGYEQFF. Written as DNA, the CDR3 is TGTGCCAGCAGCCCCGGGGGGAGGGGACAGGGCGGATATGAGCAGTTCTTC.

This sequence joins TRBV7-6 and TRBJ1-5, with D possibly being TRBD1 (5 bases). CDR3 length equals 15 residues. Germline values: CDR1 SGHVS, CDR2 FNYEAQ. The germline V and J ends were trimmed by 0 bases and 2 bases, with 8 bases remaining between them. The CDR3 loop reads CASSLAPRGNQPQHF. The CDR3 DNA follows: TGTGCCAGCAGCTTAGCGCCCAGGGGCAATCAGCCCCAGCATTTT.

The rearrangement joins TRBV6-5 to TRBJ1-2, with D possibly matching TRBD1 (6 bases). V was clipped by 2 bases and J by 4 bases, with 11 bases between them. Germline V gene sequence: CDR1 MNHEY, CDR2 SVGAGI. The CDR3 length is 14 residues. CDR3 loop: CASSYGGQVYGYTF. The CDR3 DNA is TGTGCCAGCAGTTACGGGGGGCAAGTCTATGGCTACACCTTC.

V is TRBV5-4 and J is TRBJ2-1; D is unclear. This CDR3 contains 11 residues. CDR1 is SGHNT and CDR2 is YYREEE in the germline V gene (reference sequence). V shed 5 bases and J shed 5 bases, with 5 bases lying between them. DNA for the CDR3: TGTGCCAGCAGATCAGACAATGAGCAGTTCTTC. Protein sequence: CASRSDNEQFF.

This clone was recorded a few times. V usage is TRBV10-1 and J usage is TRBJ2-3; tentative D call: TRBD1 (6 bases). Germline assignment: CDR1 WNHNN and CDR2 SYGVQD (reference sequence). Trimming left V 3 bases short and J 3 bases short, with 19 bases between. The CDR3 loop spans 17 amino acids. The CDR3 reads CASSDPQGRLLTDTQYF. Written as DNA, the CDR3 is TGCGCCAGCAGTGACCCGCAGGGGCGCCTTCTTACAGATACGCAGTATTTT.

The chain joins TRBV5-1 to TRBJ1-2, with 7 bases aligning to TRBD1. This CDR3 has 13 residues. CDR1 SGHRS and CDR2 YFSETQ come from the germline V gene. V shed 4 bases, J shed 3 bases, and the junction held 3 bases outside the gene matches. In DNA, the CDR3 is TGCGCCAGCAGCAAAACAGGGGACTATGGCTACACCTTC. Its translation is CASSKTGDYGYTF.

V is TRBV28 and J is TRBJ2-1; 7 positions match TRBD1. Germline CDR1 is MDHEN and CDR2 is SYDVKM. The length of the CDR3 is 16 residues. The trim removed 4 bases at V and 8 bases at J, leaving 14 bases unmatched. The CDR3 DNA reads as TGTGCCAGCAGTTCCTACCGACAGGGAAGAGGAGATGAGCAGTTCTTC. It yields the protein CASSSYRQGRGDEQFF.

V and J are TRBV30 and TRBJ2-7, with TRBD2 as a possible D gene (7 bases). Trimming pared 7 bases from V and 2 bases from J, leaving 18 bases between. Germline lookup yields CDR1 GTSNPN and CDR2 SVGIG (reference sequence). The CDR3 contains 14 residues. CDR3 nucleotides: TGTGCCTTCTGTGAGGGGGGGCCGACCTACGAGCAGTACTTC. Residues: CAFCEGGPTYEQYF.

For the CDR3, the DNA is TGTGCCAGCAGCTTATCCCCCCCAGTCCTAGGTAGACCCACAGATACGCAGTATTTT. Translation: CASSLSPPVLGRPTDTQYF. V is TRBV7-8 and J is TRBJ2-3; D gene uncertain. Germline V CDR1 and CDR2: SGHVS, FQNEAQ. V lost 2 bases to trimming and J lost 2 bases, with 23 bases between them. The CDR3 length is 19 residues.

The chain joins TRBV7-9 to TRBJ2-6, with a weak D call TRBD2 (5 bases). With 6 bases removed from V and 3 bases from J, the gap between germline ends came to 12 bases. The CDR3 covers 15 residues. CDR1 SEHNR and CDR2 FQNEAQ come from the germline V gene (reference sequence). CDR3 residues: CASSPTGVGANVLTF. CDR3 nucleotide sequence: TGTGCCAGCAGTCCCACCGGGGTTGGGGCCAACGTCCTGACTTTC.

CDR3 amino acids: CASSLGRFDSPLHF. The CDR3 DNA is TGCGCCAGCAGCTTGGGTCGGTTCGATTCACCCCTCCACTTT. The chain couples TRBV5-1 to TRBJ1-6, with D unclear. V lost 0 bases and J 8 bases, leaving 9 bases between the germline ends. Germline V lookup: CDR1 SGHRS, CDR2 YFSETQ. The CDR3 is 14 amino acids. The whole variable domain, filled in from reference TRBV5-1 and TRBJ1-6, reads KAGVTQTPRYLIKTRGQQVTLSCSPISGHRSVSWYQQTPGQGLQFLFEYFSETQRNKGNFPGRFSGRQFSNSRSEMNVSTLELGDSALYLCASSLGRFDSPLHFGNGTRLTVT.

This clone is a singleton in its sample. This chain connects TRBV28 to TRBJ2-2; D may be TRBD1 (7 bases). Germline values: CDR1 MDHEN, CDR2 SYDVKM. With 5 bases removed from V and 5 bases from J, the gap between germline ends came to 18 bases. The CDR3 loop spans 16 amino acids. CDR3 sequence reads: CASSPGGSGRTGELFF. In DNA form, the CDR3 reads TGTGCCAGCAGTCCAGGGGGGTCAGGGAGGACCGGGGAGCTGTTTTTT.

V is TRBV12-2 and J is TRBJ1-1; the table's D call, TRBD1, has no DNA check behind it. TRBV12-2 is a pseudogene segment. CDR3 length: 19 amino acids. The CDR3 region is CASRLGELGDSCENTEAFF. CDR3 DNA sequence: TGTGCAAGTCGCTTAGGGGAGTTAGGGGACAGTTGCGAGAACACTGAAGCTTTCTTT.

The chain recombines TRBV19 with TRBJ1-4; 7 bases agree with TRBD1. Germline lookup yields CDR1 LNHDA and CDR2 SQIVND (reference sequence). V dropped 3 bases and J dropped 1; count of bases not matched to a gene: 11. The CDR3 consists of 18 residues. The CDR3 loop is CASSMGRGNQGTNEKLFF. The CDR3 DNA reads TGTGCCAGTAGTATGGGCAGGGGGAATCAAGGAACTAATGAAAAACTGTTTTTT.